Shown below are 20 T cell receptor beta chains from a single sample sequenced in a study of T cells after posttransplantation cyclophosphamide. Assay used: immunoSEQ multiplex PCR; TCRdb lists only in-frame clones, some missing. Of roughly 49,000 clones detected, just over 85% appear once; the ten largest clones hold around 2.8%. Sequencing was performed on PBMCs. These receptors were taken from a man aged 25 to 40 with a blood cancer, CMV-positive, and with a related stem cell donor.

This rearrangement joins TRBV2 to TRBJ2-3; 10 nucleotides align to TRBD2. CDR3 length: 16 amino acids. J lost 3 bases, V lost 6 bases, and 9 bases had no gene match. Germline assignment: CDR1 SNHLY and CDR2 FYNNEI. CDR3 nucleotides: TGTGCCAGCAGGACCGGGACTAGCGAATTTACAGATACGCAGTATTTT. It encodes CASRTGTSEFTDTQYF.

V gene TRBV9 combines with J gene TRBJ2-2; D possibly corresponds to TRBD1 (5 bases). Germline V gene data show CDR1 as SGDLS and CDR2 as YYNGEE. Trimming removed 2 bases at V and 3 bases at J, with 23 bases between. CDR3 length: 19 amino acids. In nucleotides, the CDR3 is TGTGCCAGCAGCGTCAATCGGTTTTGGAGAATGGGGCACACCGGGGAGCTGTTTTTT. It codes for CASSVNRFWRMGHTGELFF.

V usage is TRBV9 and J usage is TRBJ1-4; no reliable D call. Deletions cut 0 bases from V and 3 bases from J, with 9 bases between. Germline V gene data show CDR1 as SGDLS and CDR2 as YYNGEE. CDR3 length equals 15 residues. In DNA, the CDR3 is TGTGCCAGCAGCGTAGGCTCAACGGCTAATGAAAAACTGTTTTTT. Translated: CASSVGSTANEKLFF.

The gene calls are TRBV28 and TRBJ2-5; D is perhaps TRBD1 (6 bases). V lost 2 bases and J lost 5, with 9 bases in between. Germline V gives CDR1 MDHEN, CDR2 SYDVKM. The length of the CDR3 is 13 residues. CDR3 residues: CASSLLRGETQYF. The CDR3 nucleotides are TGTGCCAGCAGTTTACTCAGGGGTGAGACCCAGTACTTC.

The chain is built from TRBV5-3 and TRBJ1-5; TRBD1 matches at 8 bases. TRBV5-3 is an open reading frame, and its role is uncertain. V was clipped by 8 bases and J by 0 bases; unmatched bases: 16. The CDR3 runs 18 residues. The DNA for the CDR3 is TGTGCCAGTTGGAGGACAGGGAAGGGGGACTATAGCAATCAGCCCCAGCATTTT. It is translated as CASWRTGKGDYSNQPQHF.

The gene calls are TRBV9 and TRBJ2-2; D is unclear. Trimming removed 0 bases at V and 1 base at J, with 7 bases between. The CDR3 has 15 amino acids. Germline loops: CDR1 SGDLS, CDR2 YYNGEE. CDR3 protein: CASSVGMRNTGELFF. DNA for the CDR3: TGTGCCAGCAGCGTAGGCATGAGGAACACCGGGGAGCTGTTTTTT.

The chain carries TRBV14 and TRBJ2-3, with a weak D call TRBD1 (6 bases). The V end lost 4 bases, the J end lost 2 bases, and 10 bases lay between the germline ends. The CDR3 runs to 14 residues. Germline-derived CDR1 and CDR2 are SGHDN and FVKESK. The CDR3 region is CASSPRQVTDTQYF. The CDR3 nucleotides read TGTGCCAGCAGCCCTAGACAGGTCACAGATACGCAGTATTTT. The full variable domain, completed using reference TRBV14 and TRBJ2-3, is EAGVTQFPSHSVIEKGQTVTLRCDPISGHDNLYWYRRVMGKEIKFLLHFVKESKQDESGMPNNRFLAERTGGTYSTLKVQPAELEDSGVYFCASSPRQVTDTQYFGPGTRLTVL.

This sequence joins TRBV28 and TRBJ1-1, with 8 bases lining up with TRBD1. Per the germline V gene, CDR1 is MDHEN and CDR2 is SYDVKM. CDR3 length equals 15 residues. J was trimmed by 2 bases and V by 3 bases; bases with no gene match: 5. CDR3 residues: CASSLYGQGNTEAFF. The CDR3 DNA is TGTGCCAGCAGTTTGTATGGACAGGGAAACACTGAAGCTTTCTTT.

This chain joins TRBV27 and TRBJ1-1; 8 bases are shared with TRBD1. The CDR3 has 15 residues. The ends lost 5 bases at V and 0 bases at J; junction bases unmatched: 5. Germline V gives CDR1 MNHEY, CDR2 SMNVEV (reference sequence). The CDR3 sequence: CASSPWTGMNTEAFF. CDR3 DNA: TGTGCCAGCAGTCCTTGGACAGGGATGAACACTGAAGCTTTCTTT.

The rearrangement links TRBV5-1 to TRBJ2-1, with 10 bases fitting TRBD2. The CDR3 sequence is 15 residues long. The V gene end was trimmed by 0 bases and the J gene end by 8 bases; junction bases not matched to a gene: 5. Germline assignment: CDR1 SGHRS and CDR2 YFSETQ. In DNA form, the CDR3 reads TGCGCCAGCAGCTTGGGACTAGCGGGCTCCCATGAGCAGTTCTTC. Residues: CASSLGLAGSHEQFF. The variable domain in full, completed from reference TRBV5-1 and TRBJ2-1, reads KAGVTQTPRYLIKTRGQQVTLSCSPISGHRSVSWYQQTPGQGLQFLFEYFSETQRNKGNFPGRFSGRQFSNSRSEMNVSTLELGDSALYLCASSLGLAGSHEQFFGPGTRLTVL.

The genes are TRBV7-9 and TRBJ2-5; 11 positions agree with TRBD2. This CDR3 region has 16 residues. From germline, CDR1 is SEHNR and CDR2 FQNEAQ (reference sequence). The J segment lost 1 base and the V segment lost 3 bases, leaving 4 bases of the junction unmatched. The CDR3 here is CASSFTGTSGQETQYF. DNA for the CDR3: TGTGCCAGCAGCTTCACCGGGACTAGCGGCCAAGAGACCCAGTACTTC.

In nucleotides, the CDR3 is TGTGCCAGCAGTTACCAGGGCCAAGAGACCCAGTACTTC. Amino acid sequence: CASSYQGQETQYF. V usage is TRBV6-5 and J usage is TRBJ2-5; D may be TRBD1 (5 bases). The germline V gene encodes CDR1 MNHEY and CDR2 SVGAGI. The CDR3 is 13 residues long. With 2 bases removed from V and 1 base from J, the gap between germline ends came to 5 bases.

The V call is TRBV27, the J call TRBJ1-1; 7 positions agree with TRBD1. CDR3 length: 14 amino acids. Germline assignment: CDR1 MNHEY and CDR2 SMNVEV (reference sequence). Trimming cost V 7 bases and J 6 bases; bases outside gene matches: 11. The CDR3 loop is CASKVFRGVSEAFF. As DNA, the CDR3 is TGTGCCAGCAAAGTGTTCAGGGGGGTCTCTGAAGCTTTCTTT.

This chain links TRBV5-5 with TRBJ1-2, with a possible D match to TRBD1 (5 bases). V lost 3 bases to trimming and J lost 4 bases, with 16 bases between them. Germline loops: CDR1 SGHKS, CDR2 YYEKEE (reference sequence). The CDR3 runs to 15 residues. CDR3 in amino acids: CASSSAGGASYGYTF. In DNA, the CDR3 is TGTGCCAGCAGCTCGGCGGGGGGAGCCTCCTATGGCTACACCTTC. The full variable domain, in which reference TRBV5-5 and TRBJ1-2 provide the parts outside the CDR3, is DAGVTQSPTHLIKTRGQQVTLRCSPISGHKSVSWYQQVLGQGPQFIFQYYEKEERGRGNFPDRFSARQFPNYSSELNVNALLLGDSALYLCASSSAGGASYGYTFGSGTRLTVV.

The chain carries TRBV7-2 and TRBJ2-5; 11 nucleotides align to TRBD2. In germline, CDR1 is SGHTA, CDR2 FQGNSA. The CDR3 is made up of 16 amino acids. Unmatched junction bases numbered 8, after V lost 5 bases and J lost 3 bases. CDR3 loop: CASSRLAGGPEETQYF. Written as DNA, the CDR3 is TGTGCCAGCAGCCGCCTAGCGGGAGGCCCGGAAGAGACCCAGTACTTC.

The CDR3: CAWSRLAGNEQYF. In nucleotides, the CDR3 is TGTGCCTGGAGCCGACTAGCGGGTAACGAGCAGTACTTC. This chain joins TRBV30 and TRBJ2-7; 10 bases match TRBD2. This CDR3 has 13 amino acids. Germline-derived CDR1 and CDR2 are GTSNPN and SVGIG (reference sequence). V shed 3 bases and J 5 bases; nucleotides not matched to a gene: 4. Based on the CDR3 plus reference TRBV30 and TRBJ2-7, the full variable domain is SQTIHQWPATLVQPVGSPLSLECTVEGTSNPNLYWYRQAAGRGLQLLFYSVGIGQISSEVPQNLSASRPQDRQFILSSKKLLLSDSGFYLCAWSRLAGNEQYFGPGTRLTVT.

The V and J genes are TRBV28 and TRBJ2-1; 11 bases fit TRBD2. This CDR3 has 15 residues. V was pared by 6 bases and J by 11 bases, with 12 bases of the junction left unmatched. CDR1 MDHEN and CDR2 SYDVKM come from the germline V gene. The CDR3: CASRSRLAGSTKQFF. DNA for the CDR3: TGTGCCAGCAGATCGAGACTAGCGGGGAGCACGAAGCAGTTCTTC.

This clone was recorded a few times. The rearrangement uses TRBV2 and TRBJ2-3, with 8 bases identical to TRBD1. The CDR3 sequence is 19 residues long. Germline values: CDR1 SNHLY, CDR2 FYNNEI. Trimming took 5 bases from V and 1 from J; bases not matched to a gene: 17. The DNA of the CDR3 is TGTGCCAGCAGTTCTCCCGGACAGGGAAGAGGGGCCCGCACAGATACGCAGTATTTT. Translation: CASSSPGQGRGARTDTQYF.

V gene TRBV6-5 combines with J gene TRBJ1-1; D gene ambiguous. The CDR3 is 14 residues long. Trimming left V 6 bases short and J 6 bases short, with 17 bases between. Germline V gene sequence: CDR1 MNHEY, CDR2 SVGAGI. The CDR3 loop is CASRNTFTISEAFF. Here the CDR3 DNA reads TGTGCCAGCAGGAACACATTTACTATCTCTGAAGCTTTCTTT.

This sequence joins TRBV5-6 and TRBJ2-3, with D perhaps matching TRBD2 (6 bases). There are 19 residues in the CDR3. V lost 8 bases and J 8 bases, leaving 36 bases between the germline ends. Germline CDR1 SGHDT, CDR2 YYEEEE. The CDR3 reads CASIQGPPGTVDRGSTQYF. The CDR3 coding sequence is TGTGCCAGTATCCAGGGACCGCCTGGGACGGTCGATCGGGGGTCTACGCAGTATTTT.